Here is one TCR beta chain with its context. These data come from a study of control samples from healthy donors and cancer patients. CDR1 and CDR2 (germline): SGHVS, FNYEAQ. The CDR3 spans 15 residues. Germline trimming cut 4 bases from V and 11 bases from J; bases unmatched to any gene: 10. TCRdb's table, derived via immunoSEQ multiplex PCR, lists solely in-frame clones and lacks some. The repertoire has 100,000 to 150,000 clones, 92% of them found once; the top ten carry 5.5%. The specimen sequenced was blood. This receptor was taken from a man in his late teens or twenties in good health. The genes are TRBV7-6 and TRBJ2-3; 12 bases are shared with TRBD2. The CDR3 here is CASSSQLAGGWGQYF. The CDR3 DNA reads TGTGCCAGCAGCTCCCAACTAGCGGGGGGTTGGGGGCAGTATTTT. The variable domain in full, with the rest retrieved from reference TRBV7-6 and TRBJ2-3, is GAGVSQSPRYKVTKRGQDVALRCDPISGHVSLYWYRQALGQGPEFLTYFNYEAQQDKSGLPNDRFSAERPEGSISTLTIQRTEQRDSAMYRCASSSQLAGGWGQYFGPGTRLTVL.